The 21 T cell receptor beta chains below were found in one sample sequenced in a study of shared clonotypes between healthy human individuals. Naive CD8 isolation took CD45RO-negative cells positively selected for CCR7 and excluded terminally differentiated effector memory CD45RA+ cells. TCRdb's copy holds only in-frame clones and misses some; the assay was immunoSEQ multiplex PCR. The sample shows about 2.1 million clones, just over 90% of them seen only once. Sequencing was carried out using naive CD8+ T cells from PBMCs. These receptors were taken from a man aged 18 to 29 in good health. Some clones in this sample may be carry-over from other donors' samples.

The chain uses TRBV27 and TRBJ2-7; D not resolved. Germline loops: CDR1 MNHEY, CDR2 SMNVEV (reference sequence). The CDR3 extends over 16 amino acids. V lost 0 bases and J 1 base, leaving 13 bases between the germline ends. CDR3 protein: CASSLSYDSWSYEQYF. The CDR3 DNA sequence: TGTGCCAGCAGTTTATCGTACGATTCATGGTCCTACGAGCAGTACTTC.

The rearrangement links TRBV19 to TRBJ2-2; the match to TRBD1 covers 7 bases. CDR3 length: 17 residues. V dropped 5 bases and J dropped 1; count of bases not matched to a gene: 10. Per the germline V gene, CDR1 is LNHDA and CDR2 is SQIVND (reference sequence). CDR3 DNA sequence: TGTGCCAGTAGTCCCTTAAACAGGGGACGGAACACCGGGGAGCTGTTTTTT. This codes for CASSPLNRGRNTGELFF. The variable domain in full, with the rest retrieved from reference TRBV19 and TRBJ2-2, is DGGITQSPKYLFRKEGQNVTLSCEQNLNHDAMYWYRQDPGQGLRLIYYSQIVNDFQKGDIAEGYSVSREKKESFPLTVTSAQKNPTAFYLCASSPLNRGRNTGELFFGEGSRLTVL.

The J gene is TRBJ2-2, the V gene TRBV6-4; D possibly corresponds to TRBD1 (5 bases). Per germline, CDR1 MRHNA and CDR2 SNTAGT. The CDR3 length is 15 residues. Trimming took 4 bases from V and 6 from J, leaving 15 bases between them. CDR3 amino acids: CASSAIAGPAGELFF. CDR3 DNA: TGTGCCAGCAGTGCCATAGCAGGGCCGGCCGGGGAGCTGTTTTTT.

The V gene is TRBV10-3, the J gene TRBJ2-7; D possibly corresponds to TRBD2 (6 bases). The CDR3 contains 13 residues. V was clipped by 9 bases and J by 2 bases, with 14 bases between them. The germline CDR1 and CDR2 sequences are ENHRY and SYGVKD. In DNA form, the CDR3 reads TGTGCCATTAGAGCGGGTTCGACCTACGAGCAGTACTTC. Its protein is CAIRAGSTYEQYF.

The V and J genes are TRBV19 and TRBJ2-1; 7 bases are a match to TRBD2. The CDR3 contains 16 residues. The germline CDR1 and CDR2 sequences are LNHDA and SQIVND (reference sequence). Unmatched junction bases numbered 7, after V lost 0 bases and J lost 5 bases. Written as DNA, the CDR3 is TGTGCCAGTAGTATAGATCAGGGCGGGAGCCACAATGAGCAGTTCTTC. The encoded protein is CASSIDQGGSHNEQFF.

This chain's CDR3 is CAISESWGLAINEQFF. In nucleotides, the CDR3 is TGTGCCATCAGTGAGTCGTGGGGACTAGCAATCAATGAGCAGTTCTTC. This chain joins TRBV10-3 and TRBJ2-1; 9 positions match TRBD2. Germline lookup yields CDR1 ENHRY and CDR2 SYGVKD. Unmatched junction bases numbered 6, after V lost 0 bases and J lost 6 bases. The CDR3 spans 16 residues.

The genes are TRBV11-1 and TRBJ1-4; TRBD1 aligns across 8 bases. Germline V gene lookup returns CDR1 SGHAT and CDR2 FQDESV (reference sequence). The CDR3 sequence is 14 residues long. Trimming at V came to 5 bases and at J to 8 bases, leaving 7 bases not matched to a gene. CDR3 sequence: CASSLTGTGEKLFF. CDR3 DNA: TGTGCCAGCAGCCTTACCGGGACAGGCGAAAAACTGTTTTTT.

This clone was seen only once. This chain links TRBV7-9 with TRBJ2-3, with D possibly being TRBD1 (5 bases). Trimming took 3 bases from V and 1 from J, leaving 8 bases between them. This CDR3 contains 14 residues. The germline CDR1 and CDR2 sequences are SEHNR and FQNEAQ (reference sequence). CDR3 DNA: TGTGCCAGCAGCTTCCGCAGGGGCACAGATACGCAGTATTTT. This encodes CASSFRRGTDTQYF. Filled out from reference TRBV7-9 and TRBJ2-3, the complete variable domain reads DTGVSQNPRHKITKRGQNVTFRCDPISEHNRLYWYRQTLGQGPEFLTYFQNEAQLEKSRLLSDRFSAERPKGSFSTLEIQRTEQGDSAMYLCASSFRRGTDTQYFGPGTRLTVL.

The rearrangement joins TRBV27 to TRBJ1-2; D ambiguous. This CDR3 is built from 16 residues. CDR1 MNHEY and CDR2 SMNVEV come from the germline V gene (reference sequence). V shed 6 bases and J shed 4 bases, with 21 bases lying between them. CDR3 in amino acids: CASSQMSRRDVYGYTF. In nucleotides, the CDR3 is TGTGCCAGCAGCCAAATGTCTAGGAGGGATGTCTATGGCTACACCTTC.

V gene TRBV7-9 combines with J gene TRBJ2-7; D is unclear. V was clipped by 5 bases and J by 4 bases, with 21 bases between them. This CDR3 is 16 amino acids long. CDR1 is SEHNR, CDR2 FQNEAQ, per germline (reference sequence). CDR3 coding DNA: TGTGCCAGCAGCCCCACCTCCGGACGGCAGGTTTACGAGCAGTACTTC. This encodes CASSPTSGRQVYEQYF.

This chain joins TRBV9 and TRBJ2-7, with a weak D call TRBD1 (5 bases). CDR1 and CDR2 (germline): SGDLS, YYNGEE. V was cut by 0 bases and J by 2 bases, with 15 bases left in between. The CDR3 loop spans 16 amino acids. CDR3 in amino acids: CASSVVCLQVTYEQYF. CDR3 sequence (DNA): TGTGCCAGCAGCGTAGTATGCCTACAGGTGACCTACGAGCAGTACTTC.

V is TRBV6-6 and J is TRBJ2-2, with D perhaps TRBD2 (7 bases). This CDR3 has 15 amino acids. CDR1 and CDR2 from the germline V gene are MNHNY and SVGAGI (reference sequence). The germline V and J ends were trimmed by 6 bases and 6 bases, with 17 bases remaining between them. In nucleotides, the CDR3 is TGTGCCAGCAGAGGGGGGGCAGGGAGGGCCGGGGAGCTGTTTTTT. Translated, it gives CASRGGAGRAGELFF.

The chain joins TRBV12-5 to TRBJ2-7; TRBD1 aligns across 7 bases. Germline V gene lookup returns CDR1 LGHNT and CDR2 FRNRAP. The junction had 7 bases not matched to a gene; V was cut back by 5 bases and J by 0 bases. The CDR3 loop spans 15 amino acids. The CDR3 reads CASGEGQLSSYEQYF. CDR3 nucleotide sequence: TGTGCTAGTGGTGAGGGACAGCTGAGCTCCTACGAGCAGTACTTC.

CDR3 nucleotides: TGTGCCAGCAGGAGACTAGCGGGAGGGACAGATACGCAGTATTTT. The encoded protein is CASRRLAGGTDTQYF. This chain uses TRBV27 with TRBJ2-3; 14 positions agree with TRBD2. Germline CDR1 reads MNHEY; CDR2 reads SMNVEV (reference sequence). Germline trimming cut 6 bases from V and 3 bases from J; bases unmatched to any gene: 2. CDR3 length: 15 residues.

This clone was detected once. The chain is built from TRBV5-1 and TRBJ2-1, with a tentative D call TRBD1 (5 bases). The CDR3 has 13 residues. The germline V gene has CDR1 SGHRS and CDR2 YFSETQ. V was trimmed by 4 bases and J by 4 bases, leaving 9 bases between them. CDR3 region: CASSPKGYNEQFF. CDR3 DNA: TGCGCCAGCAGCCCGAAGGGGTACAATGAGCAGTTCTTC.

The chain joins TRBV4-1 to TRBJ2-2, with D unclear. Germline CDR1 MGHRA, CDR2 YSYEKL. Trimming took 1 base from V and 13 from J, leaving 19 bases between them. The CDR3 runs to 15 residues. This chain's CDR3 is CASSQAEQTPLGLFF. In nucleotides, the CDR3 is TGCGCCAGCAGCCAAGCTGAGCAGACCCCGTTGGGGCTGTTTTTT.

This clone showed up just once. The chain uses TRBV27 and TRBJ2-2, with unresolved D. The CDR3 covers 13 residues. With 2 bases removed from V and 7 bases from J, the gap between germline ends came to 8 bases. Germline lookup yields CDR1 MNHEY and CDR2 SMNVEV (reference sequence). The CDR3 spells CASSLVGFGELFF. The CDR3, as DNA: TGTGCCAGCAGTTTAGTGGGGTTCGGGGAGCTGTTTTTT.

CDR3: CASSQGVLVYEQYF. CDR3 in DNA: TGTGCCAGCAGCCAAGGGGTGTTGGTTTACGAGCAGTACTTC. This chain uses TRBV4-2 with TRBJ2-7; D not certain. Germline V lookup: CDR1 LGHNA, CDR2 YNFKEQ. This CDR3 region has 14 residues. Trimming cost V 1 base and J 4 bases, with 11 bases left between them.

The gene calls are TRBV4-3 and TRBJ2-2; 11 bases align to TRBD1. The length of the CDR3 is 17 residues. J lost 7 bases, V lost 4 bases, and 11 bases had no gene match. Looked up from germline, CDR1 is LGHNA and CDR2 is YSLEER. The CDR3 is CASSPRSGTGGIGELFF. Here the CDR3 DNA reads TGCGCCAGCAGCCCTCGTTCCGGGACAGGGGGTATCGGGGAGCTGTTTTTT.

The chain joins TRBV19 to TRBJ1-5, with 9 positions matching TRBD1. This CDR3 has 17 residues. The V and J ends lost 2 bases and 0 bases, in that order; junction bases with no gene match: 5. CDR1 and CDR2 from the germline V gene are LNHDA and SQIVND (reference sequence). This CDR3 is CASSIRDRVDSNQPQHF. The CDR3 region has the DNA TGTGCCAGTAGTATACGGGACAGGGTGGATAGCAATCAGCCCCAGCATTTT.

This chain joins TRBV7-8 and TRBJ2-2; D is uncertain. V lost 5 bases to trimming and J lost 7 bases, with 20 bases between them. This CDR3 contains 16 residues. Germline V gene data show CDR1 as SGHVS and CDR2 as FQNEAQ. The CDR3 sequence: CASSDRRPLNDGELFF. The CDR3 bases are TGTGCCAGCAGCGACCGCAGGCCACTGAACGACGGGGAGCTGTTTTTT.